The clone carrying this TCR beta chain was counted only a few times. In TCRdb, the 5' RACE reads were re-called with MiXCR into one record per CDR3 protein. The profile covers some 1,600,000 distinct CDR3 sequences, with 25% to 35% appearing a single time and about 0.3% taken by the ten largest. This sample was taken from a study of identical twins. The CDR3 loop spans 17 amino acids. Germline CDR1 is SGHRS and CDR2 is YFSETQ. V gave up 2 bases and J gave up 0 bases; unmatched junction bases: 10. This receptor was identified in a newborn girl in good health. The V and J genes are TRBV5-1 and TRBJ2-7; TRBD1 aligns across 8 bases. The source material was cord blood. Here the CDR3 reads CASSFRQGTYSSYEQYF. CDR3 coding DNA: TGCGCCAGCAGCTTCCGACAGGGGACTTACTCCTCCTACGAGCAGTACTTC.